These 5 T cell receptor beta chains were sequenced from one sample in a study of cytomegalovirus exposure and HLA in healthy donors. Primers for the PCR totalled 60 Vbeta and 13 Jbeta. Sequenced by immunoSEQ multiplex PCR; TCRdb stores in-frame clones only, minus some. The table records about 150,000 clones, more than 75% of them present only once. Sequencing was performed on PBMCs. These receptors all stem from a woman aged 25-40 years in good health and CMV-seronegative.

This sequence joins TRBV14 and TRBJ2-7; 7 bases are a match to TRBD2. J gave up 5 bases and V 2 bases, and 6 bases lay outside the gene matches. This CDR3 comprises 14 residues. Germline V gene lookup returns CDR1 SGHDN and CDR2 FVKESK. CDR3 bases: TGTGCCAGCAGCCAACCGGGACTACCGCACGAGCAGTACTTC. Translated, it gives CASSQPGLPHEQYF.

The V and J genes are TRBV29-1 and TRBJ2-3, with D maybe TRBD2 (5 bases). Trimming cost V 4 bases and J 0 bases, with 14 bases left between them. The CDR3 runs 15 residues. Germline V gene sequence: CDR1 SQVTM, CDR2 ANQGSEA. The CDR3 spells CSVAGMAPSTDTQYF. The CDR3 bases are TGCAGCGTTGCGGGGATGGCGCCTAGCACAGATACGCAGTATTTT.

CDR3 in DNA: TGTGCCAGCAGTGTTAGCGGGTGGGACCCCTTAGCCAAAAACATTCAGTACTTC. Residues: CASSVSGWDPLAKNIQYF. The chain employs TRBV2 and TRBJ2-4; TRBD2 agrees at 7 bases. Germline CDR1 reads SNHLY; CDR2 reads FYNNEI. The CDR3 has 18 residues. V shed 4 bases, J shed 0 bases, and the junction held 12 bases outside the gene matches.

The chain is built from TRBV7-8 and TRBJ1-3; possible D gene TRBD1, 6 bases. Germline CDR1 SGHVS, CDR2 FQNEAQ. Trimming stripped 4 bases from V and 0 bases from J, with 22 bases between. The CDR3 runs to 19 residues. The CDR3 coding sequence is TGTGCCAGCAGCTCACAGGGTACCCACCTATACTTCTCTGGAAACACCATATATTTT. This sequence encodes CASSSQGTHLYFSGNTIYF.

This chain uses TRBV5-5 with TRBJ2-7, with 7 positions matching TRBD2. CDR1 is SGHKS and CDR2 is YYEKEE in the germline V gene (reference sequence). V was pared by 0 bases and J by 3 bases, with 6 bases of the junction left unmatched. The CDR3 contains 15 residues. The CDR3 is CASSLGLAAFYEQYF. In nucleotides, the CDR3 is TGTGCCAGCAGCTTGGGGCTAGCGGCCTTCTACGAGCAGTACTTC.